The T cell receptor (beta chain) under discussion was sequenced for a study of CD8+ T cells in alopecia areata. TCR sequencing used cDNA made by reverse transcription of extracted RNA. Some clones are missing from TCRdb's copy, which holds only in-frame ones; the method was immunoSEQ multiplex PCR. The sample lists nearly 200,000 clones, 55% to 70% occurring once. Study-wide findings and caveats: The study found tofacitinib significantly decreased scalp clonality and expanded CD8+ clones among the top 100.

Regarding this clone: Its antigen is undetermined.

Sample treatment: oral pan-JAK inhibitor, 5-10 mg twice daily. Germline V gives CDR1 SEHNR, CDR2 FQNEAQ (reference sequence). Trimming removed 7 bases from V and 8 bases from J, with 17 bases in between. The CDR3 consists of 13 residues. The chain has TRBV7-9 and TRBJ1-2, with D unresolved. This sample comprised CD4+ T cells sorted from blood, obtained at week 24, from a patient treated with tofacitinib. This clonotype was sampled from a human donor with alopecia areata. CDR3 in amino acids: CASTQPGRQGYTF. The CDR3 DNA follows: TGTGCCAGCACCCAGCCAGGTCGCCAAGGCTACACCTTC. The full variable domain, rest sourced from reference TRBV7-9 and TRBJ1-2, is DTGVSQNPRHKITKRGQNVTFRCDPISEHNRLYWYRQTLGQGPEFLTYFQNEAQLEKSRLLSDRFSAERPKGSFSTLEIQRTEQGDSAMYLCASTQPGRQGYTFGSGTRLTVV.